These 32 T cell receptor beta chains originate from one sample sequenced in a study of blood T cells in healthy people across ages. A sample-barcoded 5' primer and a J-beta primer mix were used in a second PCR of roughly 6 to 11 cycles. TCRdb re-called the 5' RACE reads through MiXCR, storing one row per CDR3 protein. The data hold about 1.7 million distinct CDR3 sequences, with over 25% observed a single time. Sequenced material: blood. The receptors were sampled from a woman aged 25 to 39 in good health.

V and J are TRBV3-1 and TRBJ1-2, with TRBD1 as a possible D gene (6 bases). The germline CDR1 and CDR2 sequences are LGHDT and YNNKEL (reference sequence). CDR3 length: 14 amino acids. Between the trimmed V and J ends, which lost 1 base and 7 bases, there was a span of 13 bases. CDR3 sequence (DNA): TGTGCCAGCAGCCAAGGAGGGGGGCTAGGTGGCTACACCTTC. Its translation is CASSQGGGLGGYTF.

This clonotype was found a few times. The chain's CDR3 is CASSYEAGQGYNEQFF. The DNA for the CDR3 is TGTGCCAGCAGCTACGAGGCGGGGCAAGGCTACAATGAGCAGTTCTTC. This rearrangement joins TRBV9 to TRBJ2-1; maybe TRBD2 (6 bases). CDR1 is SGDLS, CDR2 YYNGEE, per germline. There are 16 residues in the CDR3. V lost 4 bases, J lost 3 bases, and 17 bases lay in between. Combining the CDR3 with reference TRBV9 and TRBJ2-1 gives the whole variable domain DSGVTQTPKHLITATGQRVTLRCSPRSGDLSVYWYQQSLDQGLQFLIQYYNGEERAKGNILERFSAQQFPDLHSELNLSSLELGDSALYFCASSYEAGQGYNEQFFGPGTRLTVL.

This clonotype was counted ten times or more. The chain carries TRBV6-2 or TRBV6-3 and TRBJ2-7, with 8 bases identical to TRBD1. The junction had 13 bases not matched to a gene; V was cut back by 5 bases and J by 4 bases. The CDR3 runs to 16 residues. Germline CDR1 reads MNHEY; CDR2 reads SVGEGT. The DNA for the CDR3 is TGTGCCAGCAGTCAAGGGACAGGACGCATTGATTACGAGCAGTACTTC. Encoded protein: CASSQGTGRIDYEQYF.

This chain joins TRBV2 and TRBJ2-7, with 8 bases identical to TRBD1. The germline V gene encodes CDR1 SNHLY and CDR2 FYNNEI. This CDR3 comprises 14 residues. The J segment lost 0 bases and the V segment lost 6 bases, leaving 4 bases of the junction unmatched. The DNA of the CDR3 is TGTGCCAGCAGCCGACAGGGGACCTCCTACGAGCAGTACTTC. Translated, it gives CASSRQGTSYEQYF.

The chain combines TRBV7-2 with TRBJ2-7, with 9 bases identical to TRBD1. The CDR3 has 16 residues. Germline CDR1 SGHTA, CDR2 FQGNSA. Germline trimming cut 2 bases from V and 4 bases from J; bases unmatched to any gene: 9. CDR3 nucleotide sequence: TGTGCCAGCAGCTTAACAGGGGGCGCAAAATTTTACGAGCAGTACTTC. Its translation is CASSLTGGAKFYEQYF.

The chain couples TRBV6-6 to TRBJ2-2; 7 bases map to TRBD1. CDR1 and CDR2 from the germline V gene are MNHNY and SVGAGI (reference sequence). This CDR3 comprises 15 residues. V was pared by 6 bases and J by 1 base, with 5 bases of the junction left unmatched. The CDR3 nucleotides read TGTGCCAGCAGGGAGACAGGGCGGAACACCGGGGAGCTGTTTTTT. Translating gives CASRETGRNTGELFF.

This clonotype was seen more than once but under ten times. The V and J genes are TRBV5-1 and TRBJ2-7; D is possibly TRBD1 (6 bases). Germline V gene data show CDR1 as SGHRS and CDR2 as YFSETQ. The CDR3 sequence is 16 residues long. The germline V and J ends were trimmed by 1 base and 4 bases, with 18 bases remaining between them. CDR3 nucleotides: TGCGCCAGCAGCTTGACCGCCGGACAGCTGGGTTACGAGCAGTACTTC. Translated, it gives CASSLTAGQLGYEQYF.

This CDR3 is CASGNGHEQYF. The CDR3 DNA is TGTGCTAGTGGGAACGGACACGAGCAGTACTTC. The chain carries TRBV12-5 and TRBJ2-7; D gene uncertain. Germline CDR1 LGHNT, CDR2 FRNRAP. CDR3 length equals 11 residues. Trimming stripped 6 bases from V and 5 bases from J, with 8 bases between.

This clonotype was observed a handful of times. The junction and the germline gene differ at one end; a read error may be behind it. The CDR3 loop is CAIGPGSSYNSPLHF. CDR3 bases: TGTGCCATCGGCCCGGGGAGCTCCTATAATTCGCCCCTCCACTTT. V gene TRBV10-3 combines with J gene TRBJ1-6; D is uncertain. Germline CDR1 is ENHRY and CDR2 is SYGVKD. The CDR3 is 15 residues long.

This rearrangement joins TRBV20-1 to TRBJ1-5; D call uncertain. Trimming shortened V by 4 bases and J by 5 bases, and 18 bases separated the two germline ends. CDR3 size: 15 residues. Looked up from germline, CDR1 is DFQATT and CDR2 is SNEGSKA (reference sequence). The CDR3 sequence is CSAIGRGGTDQPQHF. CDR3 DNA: TGCAGTGCTATTGGGCGGGGTGGAACCGATCAGCCCCAGCATTTT.

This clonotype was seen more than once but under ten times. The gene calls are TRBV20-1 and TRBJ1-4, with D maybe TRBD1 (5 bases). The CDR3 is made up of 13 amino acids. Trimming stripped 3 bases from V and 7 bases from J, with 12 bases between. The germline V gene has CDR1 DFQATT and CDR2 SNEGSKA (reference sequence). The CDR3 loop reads CSASGGLSEKLFF. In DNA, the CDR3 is TGCAGTGCTAGTGGGGGTTTGAGTGAAAAACTGTTTTTT.

The chain's CDR3 is CASSSELGRPEAFF. The DNA of the CDR3 is TGCGCCAGCAGCTCGGAACTGGGCCGACCTGAAGCTTTCTTT. The rearrangement links TRBV5-1 to TRBJ1-1, with D unclear. Trimming removed 3 bases from V and 6 bases from J, with 15 bases in between. This CDR3 spans 14 amino acids. CDR1 and CDR2 from the germline V gene are SGHRS and YFSETQ.

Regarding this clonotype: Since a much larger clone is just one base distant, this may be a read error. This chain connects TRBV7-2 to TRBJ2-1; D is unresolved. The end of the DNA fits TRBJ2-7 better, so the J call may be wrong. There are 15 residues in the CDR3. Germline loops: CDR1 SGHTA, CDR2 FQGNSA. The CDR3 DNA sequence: TGTGCCAGCAGCTCCTCTTATGCCTCCTACAATGAGCAGTACTTC. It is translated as CASSSSYASYNEQYF.

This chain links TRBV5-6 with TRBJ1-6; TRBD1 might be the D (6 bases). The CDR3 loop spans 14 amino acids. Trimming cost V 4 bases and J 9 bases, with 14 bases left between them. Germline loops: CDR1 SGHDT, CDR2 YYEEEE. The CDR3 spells CASSAGVLSSPLHF. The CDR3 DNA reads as TGTGCCAGCAGCGCAGGGGTATTGAGTTCACCCCTCCACTTT. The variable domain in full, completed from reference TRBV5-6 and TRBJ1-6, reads DAGVTQSPTHLIKTRGQQVTLRCSPKSGHDTVSWYQQALGQGPQFIFQYYEEEERQRGNFPDRFSGHQFPNYSSELNVNALLLGDSALYLCASSAGVLSSPLHFGNGTRLTVT.

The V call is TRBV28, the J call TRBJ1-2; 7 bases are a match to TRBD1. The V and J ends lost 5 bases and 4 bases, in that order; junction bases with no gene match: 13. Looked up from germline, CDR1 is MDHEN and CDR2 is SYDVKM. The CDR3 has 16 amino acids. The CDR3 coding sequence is TGTGCCAGCAGTCTAGGGGGCGCGGATCGTATCTATGGCTACACCTTC. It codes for CASSLGGADRIYGYTF.

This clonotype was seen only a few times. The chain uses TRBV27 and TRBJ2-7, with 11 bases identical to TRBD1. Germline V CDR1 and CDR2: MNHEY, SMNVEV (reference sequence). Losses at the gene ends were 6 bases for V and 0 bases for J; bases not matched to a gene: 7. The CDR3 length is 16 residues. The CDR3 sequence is CASSPAGTGGSYEQYF. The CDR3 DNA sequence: TGTGCCAGCAGCCCGGCCGGGACAGGGGGCTCCTACGAGCAGTACTTC.

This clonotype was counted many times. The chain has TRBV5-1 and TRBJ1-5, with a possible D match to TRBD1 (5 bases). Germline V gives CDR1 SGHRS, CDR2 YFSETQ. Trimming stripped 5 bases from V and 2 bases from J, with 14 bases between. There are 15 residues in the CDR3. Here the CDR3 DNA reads TGCGCCAGCAGGAAGGGACCGGACGGCAATCAGCCCCAGCATTTT. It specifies CASRKGPDGNQPQHF.

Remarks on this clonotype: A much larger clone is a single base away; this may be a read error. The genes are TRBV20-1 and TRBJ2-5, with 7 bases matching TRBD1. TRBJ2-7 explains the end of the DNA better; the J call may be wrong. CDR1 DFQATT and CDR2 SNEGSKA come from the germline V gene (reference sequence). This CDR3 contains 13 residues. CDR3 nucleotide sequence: TGCAGTGCTAGAGCGGGACAGCCTTGCGAGCAGTACTTC. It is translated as CSARAGQPCEQYF.

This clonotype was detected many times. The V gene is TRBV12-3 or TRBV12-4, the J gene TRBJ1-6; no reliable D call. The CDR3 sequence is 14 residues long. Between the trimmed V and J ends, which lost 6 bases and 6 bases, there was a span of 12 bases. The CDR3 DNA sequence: TGTGCCAGCAGCTCCGACGGCCCTAATTCACCCCTCCACTTT. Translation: CASSSDGPNSPLHF.

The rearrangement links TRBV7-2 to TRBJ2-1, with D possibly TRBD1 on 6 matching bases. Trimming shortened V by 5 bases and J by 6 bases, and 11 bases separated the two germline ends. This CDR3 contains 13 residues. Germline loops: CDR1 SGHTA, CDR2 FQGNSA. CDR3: CASSRQGTNEQFF. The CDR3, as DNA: TGTGCCAGCAGCCGCCAGGGGACCAATGAGCAGTTCTTC.

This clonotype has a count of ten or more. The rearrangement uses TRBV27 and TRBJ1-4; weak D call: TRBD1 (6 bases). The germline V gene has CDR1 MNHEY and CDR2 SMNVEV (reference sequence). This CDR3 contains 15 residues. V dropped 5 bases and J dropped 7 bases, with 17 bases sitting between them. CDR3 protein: CASSIQGRNGEKLFF. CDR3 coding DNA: TGTGCCAGCAGTATACAGGGAAGGAATGGTGAAAAACTGTTTTTT.

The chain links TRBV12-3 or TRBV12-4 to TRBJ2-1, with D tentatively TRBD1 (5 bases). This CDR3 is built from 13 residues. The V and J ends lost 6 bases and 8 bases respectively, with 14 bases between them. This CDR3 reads CASRAGRVDEQFF. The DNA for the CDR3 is TGTGCCAGCAGGGCCGGCAGGGTCGATGAGCAGTTCTTC.

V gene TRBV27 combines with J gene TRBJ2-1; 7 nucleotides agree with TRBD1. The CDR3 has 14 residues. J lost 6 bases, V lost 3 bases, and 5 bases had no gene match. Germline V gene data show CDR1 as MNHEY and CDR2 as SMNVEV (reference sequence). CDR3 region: CASSFRQGFNEQFF. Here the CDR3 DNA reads TGTGCCAGCAGTTTCCGACAGGGATTCAATGAGCAGTTCTTC.

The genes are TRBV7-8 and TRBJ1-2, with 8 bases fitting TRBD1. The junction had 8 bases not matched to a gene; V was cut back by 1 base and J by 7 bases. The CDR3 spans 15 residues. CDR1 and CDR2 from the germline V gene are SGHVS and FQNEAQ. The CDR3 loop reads CASSLDRTGRRGYTF. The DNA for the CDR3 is TGTGCCAGCAGCTTAGATAGGACAGGGAGGCGTGGCTACACCTTC.

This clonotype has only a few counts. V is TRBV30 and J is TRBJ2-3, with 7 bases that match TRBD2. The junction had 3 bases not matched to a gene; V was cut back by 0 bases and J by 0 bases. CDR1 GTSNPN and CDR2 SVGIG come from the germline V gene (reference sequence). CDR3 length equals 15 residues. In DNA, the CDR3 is TGTGCCTGGAGTGTTGGTAGCGGGAGCACAGATACGCAGTATTTT. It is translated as CAWSVGSGSTDTQYF.

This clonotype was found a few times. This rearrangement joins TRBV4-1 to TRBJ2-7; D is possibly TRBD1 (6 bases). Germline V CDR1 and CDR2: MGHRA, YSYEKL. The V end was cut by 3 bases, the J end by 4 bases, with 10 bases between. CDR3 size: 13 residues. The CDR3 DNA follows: TGCGCCAGCAGCCAGCCACAGGGATACGAGCAGTACTTC. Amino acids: CASSQPQGYEQYF.

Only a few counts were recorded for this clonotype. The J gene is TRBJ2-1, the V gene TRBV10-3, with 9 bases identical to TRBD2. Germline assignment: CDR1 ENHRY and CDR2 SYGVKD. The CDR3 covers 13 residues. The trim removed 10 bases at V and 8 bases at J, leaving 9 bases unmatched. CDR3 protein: CAKAGGPSYEQFF. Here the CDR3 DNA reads TGTGCCAAGGCGGGAGGGCCAAGTTATGAGCAGTTCTTC.

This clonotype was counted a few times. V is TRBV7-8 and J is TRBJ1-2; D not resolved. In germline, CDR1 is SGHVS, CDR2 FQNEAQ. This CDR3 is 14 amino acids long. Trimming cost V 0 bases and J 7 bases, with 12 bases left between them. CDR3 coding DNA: TGTGCCAGCAGCTTAGCGCGGGTGCGGTGTGGCTACACCTTC. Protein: CASSLARVRCGYTF.

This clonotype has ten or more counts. The chain's CDR3 is CASRDGTSGPYEQYF. CDR3 in DNA: TGTGCCAGCAGGGATGGGACTAGCGGTCCCTACGAGCAGTACTTC. The chain uses TRBV6-5 and TRBJ2-7; 11 nucleotides match TRBD2. After removal of 6 bases from V and 2 bases from J, the junction contained 6 bases not matched to a gene. The CDR3 consists of 15 residues. Germline CDR1 and CDR2: MNHEY and SVGAGI.

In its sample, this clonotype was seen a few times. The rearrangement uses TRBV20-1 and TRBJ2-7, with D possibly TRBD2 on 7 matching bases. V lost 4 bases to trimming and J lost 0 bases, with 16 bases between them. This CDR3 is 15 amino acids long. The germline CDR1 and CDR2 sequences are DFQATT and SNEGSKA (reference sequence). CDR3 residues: CSATRTRGNSYEQYF. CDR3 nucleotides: TGCAGTGCTACTCGGACTAGGGGGAACTCCTACGAGCAGTACTTC.

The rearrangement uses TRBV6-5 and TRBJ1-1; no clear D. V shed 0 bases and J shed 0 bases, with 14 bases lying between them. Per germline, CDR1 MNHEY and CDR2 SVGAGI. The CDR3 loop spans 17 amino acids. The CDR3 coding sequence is TGTGCCAGCAGTTACTCGAACCGGCCGGCTATGAACACTGAAGCTTTCTTT. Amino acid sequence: CASSYSNRPAMNTEAFF.

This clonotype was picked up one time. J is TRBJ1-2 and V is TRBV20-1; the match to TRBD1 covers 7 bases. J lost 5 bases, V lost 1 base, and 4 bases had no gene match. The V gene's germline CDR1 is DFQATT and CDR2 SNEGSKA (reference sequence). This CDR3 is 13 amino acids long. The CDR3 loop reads CSARATQGYGYTF. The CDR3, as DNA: TGCAGTGCTAGAGCCACACAGGGGTATGGCTACACCTTC.